The T cell receptor (beta chain) under discussion was sequenced for a study of identical twins. Findings and caveats of the study: One should note that invariant MAIT and iNKT cells could partly confound zero-insertion analyses.

This clonotype has ten or more counts. Its antigen is not known. CDR1 is DFQATT, CDR2 SNEGSKA, per germline (reference sequence). There are 13 residues in the CDR3. From the 5' RACE reads, TCRdb called clonotypes with MiXCR, one entry per CDR3 protein. Counted here are some 710,000 distinct CDR3 sequences, around 6% occurring once; the ten biggest clones make up around 1.7%. This sequence joins TRBV20-1 and TRBJ2-1; the D gene is possibly TRBD1 (5 bases). Material for sequencing was naive T cells sorted from blood. The source is a man aged 18 to 29 in good health. DNA of the CDR3: TGCAGCGCCCCCCGGCCAGGGTCCGGTGAGCAGTTCTTC. Amino acids: CSAPRPGSGEQFF.